The next 29 T cell receptor beta chains were all read from a single sample in a study of PD-L1 blockade in urothelial cancer. The sample's time point: pretreatment peripheral blood. Generated by immunoSEQ multiplex PCR, the TCRdb table keeps only in-frame clones and is missing some. The sample lists over 100,000 clones, around 85% occurring once. Sequencing was performed on PBMCs, taken around atezolizumab (anti-PD-L1) treatment. Source of these receptors: a man aged 45-65 years with urothelial cancer.

The chain recombines TRBV7-3 with TRBJ1-4; 10 nucleotides agree with TRBD1. Germline-derived CDR1 and CDR2 are SGHTA and FQGTGA. V shed 4 bases, J shed 0 bases, and the junction held 2 bases outside the gene matches. There are 16 residues in the CDR3. DNA of the CDR3: TGTGCCAGCAGCTCCGGACAGGGGGCAACTAATGAAAAACTGTTTTTT. This translates into CASSSGQGATNEKLFF.

This chain uses TRBV9 with TRBJ2-7, with TRBD2 matching 8 bases. Germline V gene lookup returns CDR1 SGDLS and CDR2 YYNGEE. Trimming removed 3 bases from V and 1 base from J; junction bases left unmatched: 3. There are 14 residues in the CDR3. The CDR3 loop reads CASSEGLGSYEQYF. The CDR3 DNA is TGTGCCAGCAGCGAGGGACTAGGTTCCTACGAGCAGTACTTC.

The rearrangement uses TRBV7-9 and TRBJ2-7, with D unclear. With 1 base removed from V and 5 bases from J, the gap between germline ends came to 3 bases. Germline CDR1 reads SEHNR; CDR2 reads FQNEAQ (reference sequence). This CDR3 has 11 amino acids. This chain's CDR3 is CASSLVDEQYF. For the CDR3, the DNA is TGTGCCAGCAGCTTAGTAGACGAGCAGTACTTC. Looking up the rest from reference TRBV7-9 and TRBJ2-7 gives the full variable domain: DTGVSQNPRHKITKRGQNVTFRCDPISEHNRLYWYRQTLGQGPEFLTYFQNEAQLEKSRLLSDRFSAERPKGSFSTLEIQRTEQGDSAMYLCASSLVDEQYFGPGTRLTVT.

This clone was counted once. The rearrangement uses TRBV6-5 and TRBJ2-3; no clear D gene. V dropped 2 bases and J dropped 0 bases, with 9 bases sitting between them. Per the germline V gene, CDR1 is MNHEY and CDR2 is SVGAGI. The CDR3 is 15 residues long. CDR3: CASSYARRSTDTQYF. In nucleotides, the CDR3 is TGTGCCAGCAGTTACGCTAGACGAAGCACAGATACGCAGTATTTT.

This clone was detected only a few times. The chain has TRBV5-1 and TRBJ2-5; D is perhaps TRBD2 (5 bases). Germline CDR1 and CDR2: SGHRS and YFSETQ. The CDR3 contains 15 residues. V lost 1 base to trimming and J lost 2 bases, with 12 bases between them. The CDR3 nucleotides are TGCGCCAGCAGCTTGTTTGATCGGGGTCAAGAGACCCAGTACTTC. This translates into CASSLFDRGQETQYF.

This clone was seen only a few times. This chain links TRBV5-1 with TRBJ2-5; the match to TRBD1 covers 9 bases. The junction had 7 bases not matched to a gene; V was cut back by 0 bases and J by 4 bases. The CDR3 is made up of 16 amino acids. Germline-derived CDR1 and CDR2 are SGHRS and YFSETQ. CDR3 protein: CASSLGTGVVGETQYF. The CDR3 DNA reads as TGCGCCAGCAGCTTGGGGACAGGGGTTGTGGGAGAGACCCAGTACTTC.

CDR3 sequence reads: CASSPRDSANGAFF. The DNA for the CDR3 is TGTGCCAGCAGTCCCCGGGACAGCGCCAATGGGGCTTTCTTT. The rearrangement joins TRBV6-6 to TRBJ1-1; 7 nucleotides agree with TRBD1. V lost 5 bases and J lost 11; bases outside the gene matches: 14. Germline CDR1 reads MNHNY; CDR2 reads SVGAGI (reference sequence). The CDR3 is made up of 14 amino acids.

The rearrangement uses TRBV9 and TRBJ2-1; 9 bases map to TRBD2. The J segment lost 9 bases and the V segment lost 4 bases, leaving 11 bases of the junction unmatched. The germline V gene encodes CDR1 SGDLS and CDR2 YYNGEE. CDR3 length: 15 residues. The CDR3 DNA reads TGTGCCAGCAGCCCCTTAGCGGGAGTAATGGTTGAGCAGTTCTTC. Its translation: CASSPLAGVMVEQFF.

This clone appeared once. CDR3: CASSQSGGAEAFF. As DNA, the CDR3 is TGTGCCAGCAGCCAAAGTGGGGGCGCTGAAGCTTTCTTT. The chain uses TRBV14 and TRBJ1-1, with D perhaps TRBD1 (6 bases). The V end was cut by 2 bases, the J end by 6 bases, with 10 bases between. The length of the CDR3 is 13 residues. Germline V gives CDR1 SGHDN, CDR2 FVKESK.

The gene calls are TRBV28 and TRBJ2-4; D is uncertain. Germline V CDR1 and CDR2: MDHEN, SYDVKM. V lost 2 bases, J lost 0 bases, and 11 bases lay in between. The CDR3 is 16 residues long. CDR3 in DNA: TGTGCCAGCAGTTTAGTCCAGTACCTAGCCAAAAACATTCAGTACTTC. It translates to CASSLVQYLAKNIQYF.

CDR3 bases: TGTGCCAGCTCACCAACCAGGAACTACGAGCAGTACTTC. Its protein product is CASSPTRNYEQYF. The chain combines TRBV18 with TRBJ2-7, with D uncertain. Germline V lookup: CDR1 KGHSH, CDR2 LQKENI. This CDR3 contains 13 residues. The germline V and J ends were trimmed by 2 bases and 3 bases, with 8 bases remaining between them.

The V gene is TRBV10-3, the J gene TRBJ2-5; no clear D. The CDR3 totals 12 residues. Germline V gene data show CDR1 as ENHRY and CDR2 as SYGVKD. Trimming left V 3 bases short and J 5 bases short, with 7 bases between. The CDR3 loop is CAISETVETQYF. CDR3 nucleotide sequence: TGTGCCATCAGTGAAACGGTGGAGACCCAGTACTTC.

This clone was observed a single time. This chain joins TRBV7-9 and TRBJ1-6; TRBD1 aligns across 12 bases. The CDR3 spans 18 residues. J was trimmed by 9 bases and V by 6 bases; bases with no gene match: 15. Germline loops: CDR1 SEHNR, CDR2 FQNEAQ (reference sequence). CDR3 protein: CASSTTGTGGADPSPLHF. The CDR3 DNA reads TGTGCCAGCAGTACGACCGGGACAGGGGGCGCGGATCCTTCACCCCTCCACTTT.

This chain uses TRBV4-1 with TRBJ2-7; 9 bases are a match to TRBD1. In germline, CDR1 is MGHRA, CDR2 YSYEKL. This CDR3 comprises 17 residues. V lost 1 base, J lost 5 bases, and 12 bases stayed unmatched. CDR3 in amino acids: CASSQAPGTGRLNEQYF. For the CDR3, the DNA is TGCGCCAGCAGCCAAGCCCCCGGGACAGGGAGATTGAACGAGCAGTACTTC.

CDR3 loop: CASSGSRADTQYF. The DNA for the CDR3 is TGTGCCAGCAGCGGGAGCAGGGCAGATACGCAGTATTTT. V gene TRBV6-1 combines with J gene TRBJ2-3, with D possibly being TRBD2 (6 bases). CDR1 and CDR2 (germline): MNHNS, SASEGT. Trimming pared 6 bases from V and 4 bases from J, leaving 11 bases between. There are 13 residues in the CDR3.

The J gene is TRBJ1-2, the V gene TRBV6-5; maybe TRBD1 (6 bases). CDR1 and CDR2 from the germline V gene are MNHEY and SVGAGI. CDR3 length: 14 residues. V lost 2 bases and J 4 bases, leaving 11 bases between the germline ends. The CDR3 DNA follows: TGTGCCAGCAGTTACGGGCAGGGGTTCTATGGCTACACCTTC. Residues: CASSYGQGFYGYTF.

The V call is TRBV21-1, the J call TRBJ2-7; the D segment call TRBD2 is taken from the table without a DNA check. TRBV21-1 is a pseudogene locus. The CDR3 is 18 residues long. CDR3 sequence reads: CASKVKRDATSGAFEQYF. As DNA, the CDR3 is TGTGCCAGCAAGGTTAAAAGGGACGCCACTAGCGGGGCCTTTGAGCAGTACTTC.

V and J are TRBV9 and TRBJ1-3; D is perhaps TRBD1 (5 bases). Germline values: CDR1 SGDLS, CDR2 YYNGEE. This CDR3 comprises 19 residues. V lost 9 bases and J 0 bases, leaving 28 bases between the germline ends. CDR3 DNA sequence: TGTGCCACCCCCCTAGGAGGGGCCCTCAAGACGTTCTCTGGAAACACCATATATTTT. This translates into CATPLGGALKTFSGNTIYF.

V usage is TRBV29-1 and J usage is TRBJ2-3; D is unresolved. The CDR3 covers 13 residues. Germline CDR1 and CDR2: SQVTM and ANQGSEA. The V end lost 2 bases, the J end lost 2 bases, and 8 bases lay between the germline ends. In DNA form, the CDR3 reads TGCAGCGTTGAATTTTCGGTCACAGATACGCAGTATTTT. Its protein is CSVEFSVTDTQYF.

In this sample, this clone turned up a few times. This rearrangement joins TRBV19 to TRBJ1-6, with 10 bases fitting TRBD1. Per the germline V gene, CDR1 is LNHDA and CDR2 is SQIVND (reference sequence). The CDR3 has 14 residues. V lost 3 bases, J lost 12 bases, and 5 bases stayed unmatched. DNA for the CDR3: TGTGCCAGTAGTATGGGACAGGGGAATGTACCCCTCCACTTT. Protein sequence: CASSMGQGNVPLHF.

CDR3 sequence: CATSKGTSGINEQFF. CDR3 sequence (DNA): TGTGCCACCAGCAAGGGGACTAGCGGGATCAATGAGCAGTTCTTC. This chain uses TRBV15 with TRBJ2-1, with TRBD2 matching over 13 bases. The CDR3 consists of 15 residues. The germline V gene has CDR1 LNHNV and CDR2 YYDKDF (reference sequence). V trimming: 4 bases; J trimming: 6 bases; junction bases outside the gene matches: 3. The whole variable domain, filled in from reference TRBV15 and TRBJ2-1, reads DAMVIQNPRYQVTQFGKPVTLSCSQTLNHNVMYWYQQKSSQAPKLLFHYYDKDFNNEADTPDNFQSRRPNTSFCFLDIRSPGLGDTAMYLCATSKGTSGINEQFFGPGTRLTVL.

V is TRBV28 and J is TRBJ2-1, with unresolved D. The CDR3 totals 16 residues. Germline CDR1 is MDHEN and CDR2 is SYDVKM. Trimming stripped 3 bases from V and 2 bases from J, with 14 bases between. DNA for the CDR3: TGTGCCAGCAGTTTCACGACGGCAGGTGCCTACAATGAGCAGTTCTTC. Amino acid sequence: CASSFTTAGAYNEQFF.

The genes are TRBV10-3 and TRBJ2-7; TRBD2 agrees at 9 bases. CDR1 and CDR2 (germline): ENHRY, SYGVKD. Losses at the gene ends were 0 bases for V and 4 bases for J; bases not matched to a gene: 13. This CDR3 has 18 residues. The CDR3 DNA reads TGTGCCATCAGTGAGTCTCCTCCTAGCGGGACGTTGGGATACGAGCAGTACTTC. It specifies CAISESPPSGTLGYEQYF.

Only one count was recorded for this clone. This chain links TRBV11-2 with TRBJ2-3, with 8 bases fitting TRBD2. Trimming removed 4 bases from V and 2 bases from J; junction bases left unmatched: 8. CDR3 length: 16 amino acids. Germline V CDR1 and CDR2: SGHAT, FQNNGV. The CDR3 DNA follows: TGTGCCAGCAGCTCTCGGCTAGCGGGCCCCACAGATACGCAGTATTTT. This gives the protein CASSSRLAGPTDTQYF.

The V gene is TRBV28, the J gene TRBJ1-1, with TRBD1 as a possible D gene (5 bases). Per the germline V gene, CDR1 is MDHEN and CDR2 is SYDVKM. Trimming took off 7 bases at V and 8 bases at J, with 14 bases between the two ends. The CDR3 consists of 12 residues. In DNA form, the CDR3 reads TGTGCCAGCATAGGAGTGCGGGGCGAAGCTTTCTTT. This sequence encodes CASIGVRGEAFF.

This sequence joins TRBV5-5 and TRBJ1-1; a possible D gene is TRBD1 (5 bases). The CDR3 has 14 residues. Germline V CDR1 and CDR2: SGHKS, YYEKEE (reference sequence). V lost 6 bases, J lost 6 bases, and 18 bases lay in between. CDR3 loop: CASTPWGVRAEAFF. CDR3 bases: TGTGCCAGCACCCCATGGGGGGTACGGGCTGAAGCTTTCTTT.

The V and J genes are TRBV5-5 and TRBJ1-5; 8 bases are shared with TRBD1. V lost 2 bases, J lost 7 bases, and 8 bases stayed unmatched. The CDR3 length is 15 residues. The germline V gene encodes CDR1 SGHKS and CDR2 YYEKEE (reference sequence). The CDR3 region is CASSFFQGAKQPQHF. CDR3 bases: TGTGCCAGCAGCTTTTTTCAGGGGGCGAAGCAGCCCCAGCATTTT.

The chain recombines TRBV7-2 with TRBJ1-5; possibly TRBD1 for D (6 bases). The CDR3 contains 14 residues. CDR1 and CDR2 from the germline V gene are SGHTA and FQGNSA. Trimming pared 6 bases from V and 6 bases from J, leaving 15 bases between. The CDR3 nucleotides are TGTGCCAGCAGTGGGGGGCGCGGGGGTCAGCCCCAGCATTTT. Translation: CASSGGRGGQPQHF.

J is TRBJ2-7 and V is TRBV7-9, with 11 bases lining up with TRBD2. Germline V gene sequence: CDR1 SEHNR, CDR2 FQNEAQ (reference sequence). The junction had 6 bases not matched to a gene; V was cut back by 4 bases and J by 4 bases. This CDR3 region has 15 residues. The chain's CDR3 is CASSYPGLAEYEQYF. The CDR3 DNA follows: TGTGCCAGCAGCTACCCGGGACTAGCGGAATACGAGCAGTACTTC.